This TCR beta chain was recorded in a study of tissue T cells after allogeneic stem cell transplantation. Looking at the study overall: Of the grafts for graft-versus-host disease patients, several were unmodified and three CD34-selected. All graft-versus-host disease patients had gastrointestinal involvement and received several lines of directed therapy. Study findings and constraints: Motif-based clustering found tissue-specific repertoire signatures shared across patients, though few clones were shared. This small cohort was clinically heterogeneous, and sampling depth was a limitation.

The V gene's germline CDR1 is SEHNR and CDR2 FQNEAQ (reference sequence). Trimming cost V 5 bases and J 1 base; bases outside gene matches: 3. CDR3 length equals 14 residues. Using immunoSEQ multiplex PCR, the repertoire was profiled, and TCRdb retains in-frame clones only, with some absent. The sample holds roughly 25,000 clones, less than 95% seen once. On this clone: Its specificity is not known.

The TCR sequence derives from a male donor at least 60 years old who later had graft-versus-host disease after an allogeneic stem cell transplant. The source was blood, collected before transplantation. The chain is built from TRBV7-9 and TRBJ2-3; TRBD2 aligns across 7 bases. In DNA, the CDR3 is TGTGCCAGCAGCCCCCTAGCGGGCACAGATACGCAGTATTTT. Protein sequence: CASSPLAGTDTQYF.